The 25 T cell receptor beta chains presented below share a single source sample, sequenced in a study of identical twins. A single record per CDR3 protein comes from TCRdb applying MiXCR to the 5' RACE reads. This table has 400,000 to 500,000 distinct CDR3 sequences, under 20% appearing once. The sample comprised naive T cells sorted from blood. These receptors were obtained from a man aged 50 to 59 in good health.

This clonotype showed up many times. V usage is TRBV6-5 and J usage is TRBJ1-5; D may be TRBD1 (6 bases). Per germline, CDR1 MNHEY and CDR2 SVGAGI. The CDR3 spans 16 residues. Between the trimmed V and J ends, which lost 2 bases and 5 bases, there was a span of 16 bases. The CDR3 reads CASSYGTGTLDQPQHF. CDR3 DNA sequence: TGTGCCAGCAGTTACGGAACCGGGACACTAGATCAGCCCCAGCATTTT.

There are many counts of this clonotype. The chain couples TRBV5-6 to TRBJ2-7; D possibly uses TRBD1 or TRBD2 (5 bases each). Between the trimmed V and J ends, which lost 3 bases and 5 bases, there was a span of 12 bases. CDR3 length: 13 residues. Germline CDR1 and CDR2: SGHDT and YYEEEE. Written as DNA, the CDR3 is TGTGCCAGCAGCTCCGGGACCCAGAACGAGCAGTACTTC. Translating gives CASSSGTQNEQYF.

The chain recombines TRBV10-3 with TRBJ2-7, with TRBD1 identical over 7 bases. The germline CDR1 and CDR2 sequences are ENHRY and SYGVKD. The V and J ends lost 6 bases and 5 bases, in that order; junction bases with no gene match: 7. CDR3 length: 13 amino acids. Written as DNA, the CDR3 is TGTGCCATCAGGCGAAGGCAGGGGGACGAGCAGTACTTC. Its translation is CAIRRRQGDEQYF.

The chain has TRBV29-1 and TRBJ2-7; D perhaps matches TRBD1 (8 bases). Trimming removed 0 bases from V and 0 bases from J, with 15 bases in between. Germline CDR1 SQVTM, CDR2 ANQGSEA. The CDR3 runs 16 residues. CDR3 amino acids: CSVEDRTGGGSYEQYF. Here the CDR3 DNA reads TGCAGCGTTGAAGATCGAACAGGGGGGGGCTCCTACGAGCAGTACTTC.

Points on this clonotype: A much larger clone differs from this one at a single base, so this may be a read error. The J gene is TRBJ1-1, the V gene TRBV6-2 or TRBV6-3; D not certain. The CDR3 contains 14 residues. CDR1 and CDR2 from the germline V gene are MNHEY and SVGEGT. V lost 0 bases, J lost 1 base, and 6 bases lay in between. The CDR3 reads CASSYSNGNTEAFF. In DNA, the CDR3 is TGTGCCAGCAGTTACTCGAATGGGAACACTGAAGCTTTCTTT.

This clonotype occurred many times. This chain uses TRBV20-1 with TRBJ2-2, with 7 bases fitting TRBD2. J gave up 3 bases and V 0 bases, and 7 bases lay outside the gene matches. Looked up from germline, CDR1 is DFQATT and CDR2 is SNEGSKA (reference sequence). CDR3 length: 16 residues. DNA of the CDR3: TGCAGTGCTAGAGAACCGAGCGGGATGTACACCGGGGAGCTGTTTTTT. Its protein is CSAREPSGMYTGELFF.

The V and J genes are TRBV24-1 and TRBJ2-7; TRBD2 matches at 8 bases. CDR3 length: 16 residues. CDR1 is KGHDR, CDR2 SFDVKD, per germline. V was clipped by 0 bases and J by 3 bases; unmatched bases: 6. As DNA, the CDR3 is TGTGCCACCAGTGATTTGGGGACTACTAGCGGCTACGAGCAGTACTTC. Protein sequence: CATSDLGTTSGYEQYF.

The gene calls are TRBV6-1 and TRBJ2-7, with TRBD2 matching 13 bases. The CDR3 has 15 residues. Germline assignment: CDR1 MNHNS and CDR2 SASEGT. V was clipped by 6 bases and J by 3 bases; unmatched bases: 5. The CDR3 protein is CASRKLAGGRYEQYF. The CDR3 DNA reads TGTGCCAGCAGGAAACTAGCGGGAGGGCGCTACGAGCAGTACTTC.

This chain links TRBV11-2 with TRBJ1-3, with D hard to call. Trimming shortened V by 3 bases and J by 2 bases, and 8 bases separated the two germline ends. This CDR3 region has 14 residues. The V gene's germline CDR1 is SGHAT and CDR2 FQNNGV. Here the CDR3 reads CASSFSGTGNTIYF. CDR3 DNA sequence: TGTGCCAGCAGCTTTAGCGGCACTGGAAACACCATATATTTT.

This clonotype was picked up a small number of times. The chain couples TRBV15 to TRBJ2-3; no reliable D call. Germline V CDR1 and CDR2: LNHNV, YYDKDF (reference sequence). V dropped 6 bases and J dropped 4 bases, with 8 bases sitting between them. The CDR3 is made up of 12 amino acids. In DNA, the CDR3 is TGTGCCACCAGAAATTTTGCAGATACGCAGTATTTT. Its protein is CATRNFADTQYF. Full variable domain (missing parts from reference TRBV15 and TRBJ2-3): DAMVIQNPRYQVTQFGKPVTLSCSQTLNHNVMYWYQQKSSQAPKLLFHYYDKDFNNEADTPDNFQSRRPNTSFCFLDIRSPGLGDTAMYLCATRNFADTQYFGPGTRLTVL.

The chain recombines TRBV20-1 with TRBJ2-6; TRBD1 matches at 9 bases. There are 16 residues in the CDR3. The V gene's germline CDR1 is DFQATT and CDR2 SNEGSKA (reference sequence). Trimming cost V 5 bases and J 0 bases; bases outside gene matches: 5. CDR3 region: CSAPGQGISGANVLTF. CDR3 DNA sequence: TGCAGTGCTCCGGGACAGGGCATCTCTGGGGCCAACGTCCTGACTTTC.

V gene TRBV6-1 combines with J gene TRBJ2-7; possible D gene TRBD2, 5 bases. Trimming took 6 bases from V and 2 from J, leaving 20 bases between them. Per the germline V gene, CDR1 is MNHNS and CDR2 is SASEGT. This CDR3 comprises 16 residues. CDR3 DNA sequence: TGTGCCAGCAGAACCTCCCTGAGCCCCGGGGCCTACGAGCAGTACTTC. It encodes CASRTSLSPGAYEQYF.

This clonotype was seen ten or more times. V and J are TRBV20-1 and TRBJ2-7; D tentatively reads TRBD1 or TRBD2 (5 bases each). The V and J ends lost 7 bases and 0 bases respectively, with 10 bases between them. CDR3 length: 12 amino acids. The germline CDR1 and CDR2 sequences are DFQATT and SNEGSKA (reference sequence). DNA of the CDR3: TGCAGTGATGAGGGGAGCTCCTACGAGCAGTACTTC. Translated: CSDEGSSYEQYF.

This clonotype has at least ten counts. The chain is built from TRBV10-3 and TRBJ2-7, with TRBD1 as a possible D gene (6 bases). V was cut by 3 bases and J by 2 bases, with 11 bases left in between. Germline CDR1 and CDR2: ENHRY and SYGVKD. The CDR3 spans 14 residues. In DNA, the CDR3 is TGTGCCATCAGTGAAGGGTCAGGGGCCTACGAGCAGTACTTC. It codes for CAISEGSGAYEQYF.

This clonotype was seen just once. V and J are TRBV5-1 and TRBJ1-1, with a tentative D call TRBD1 (5 bases). Trimming took off 0 bases at V and 7 bases at J, with 10 bases between the two ends. This CDR3 has 13 residues. Germline CDR1 SGHRS, CDR2 YFSETQ. The CDR3 region has the DNA TGCGCCAGCAGCTTGGGGGGCTTGAGTGAAGCTTTCTTT. It codes for CASSLGGLSEAFF.

A few counts support this clonotype. The chain carries TRBV7-2 and TRBJ2-6, with TRBD1 matching over 9 bases. The CDR3 covers 17 residues. Germline loops: CDR1 SGHTA, CDR2 FQGNSA. J lost 4 bases, V lost 4 bases, and 8 bases had no gene match. CDR3 region: CASSSEGTGWGANVLTF. As DNA, the CDR3 is TGTGCCAGCAGCTCGGAAGGGACAGGGTGGGGGGCCAACGTCCTGACTTTC.

Remarks on this clonotype: Since a much larger clone is just one base distant, this may be a read error. The genes are TRBV9 and TRBJ1-1; 7 bases agree with TRBD1. The V and J ends lost 5 bases and 6 bases, in that order; junction bases with no gene match: 10. The CDR3 runs to 14 residues. From germline, CDR1 is SGDLS and CDR2 YYNGEE. Here the CDR3 DNA reads TGTGCCAGCAGGGTCAGTGGTCAGGGGGCTGAAGCTTTCTTT. Protein product: CASRVSGQGAEAFF. The variable domain in full, with the rest retrieved from reference TRBV9 and TRBJ1-1, is DSGVTQTPKHLITATGQRVTLRCSPRSGDLSVYWYQQSLDQGLQFLIQYYNGEERAKGNILERFSAQQFPDLHSELNLSSLELGDSALYFCASRVSGQGAEAFFGQGTRLTVV.

This clonotype has at least ten counts. This chain connects TRBV7-2 to TRBJ1-3, with D perhaps TRBD1 (5 bases). In germline, CDR1 is SGHTA, CDR2 FQGNSA. The CDR3 is 15 amino acids. Trimming left V 5 bases short and J 4 bases short, with 15 bases between. In DNA, the CDR3 is TGTGCCAGCAGCCTCTTTCGGGGGGGAGGAAACACCATATATTTT. The encoded protein is CASSLFRGGGNTIYF.

This chain connects TRBV6-1 to TRBJ1-5, with D perhaps TRBD1 (5 bases). Between the trimmed V and J ends, which lost 1 base and 5 bases, there was a span of 12 bases. This CDR3 comprises 15 residues. Germline-derived CDR1 and CDR2 are MNHNS and SASEGT. Here the CDR3 reads CASSEEWDGYQPQHF. CDR3 nucleotide sequence: TGTGCCAGCAGTGAAGAATGGGACGGCTATCAGCCCCAGCATTTT.

The rearrangement links TRBV2 to TRBJ1-2; 9 positions match TRBD1. This CDR3 comprises 12 residues. Germline V gene sequence: CDR1 SNHLY, CDR2 FYNNEI. V dropped 5 bases and J dropped 8; count of bases not matched to a gene: 3. CDR3 in amino acids: CASSRDREGYTF. In DNA form, the CDR3 reads TGTGCCAGCAGTAGGGACAGGGAAGGCTACACCTTC.

This clonotype has a handful of counts. The rearrangement joins TRBV20-1 to TRBJ2-5, with a weak D call TRBD2 (6 bases). Trimming removed 6 bases from V and 3 bases from J, with 17 bases in between. The length of the CDR3 is 14 residues. The germline V gene encodes CDR1 DFQATT and CDR2 SNEGSKA (reference sequence). The CDR3 sequence is CSAGAGTAEETQYF. The CDR3 DNA sequence: TGCAGTGCCGGAGCCGGGACTGCCGAAGAGACCCAGTACTTC.

V gene TRBV6-5 combines with J gene TRBJ2-3; 9 bases agree with TRBD2. CDR1 is MNHEY and CDR2 is SVGAGI in the germline V gene. The CDR3 is 15 residues long. The trim removed 2 bases at V and 5 bases at J, leaving 5 bases unmatched. In nucleotides, the CDR3 is TGTGCCAGCAGTTACGGTCTAGCGGGGCGAGATACGCAGTATTTT. Its translation: CASSYGLAGRDTQYF.

The chain combines TRBV9 with TRBJ2-3, with 7 positions matching TRBD1. The CDR3 loop spans 15 amino acids. J lost 3 bases, V lost 4 bases, and 8 bases had no gene match. Germline values: CDR1 SGDLS, CDR2 YYNGEE. CDR3 residues: CASSPETGWTDTQYF. CDR3 nucleotides: TGTGCCAGCAGCCCAGAGACAGGGTGGACAGATACGCAGTATTTT.

This chain connects TRBV6-1 to TRBJ2-1; 9 bases are a match to TRBD2. J lost 6 bases, V lost 8 bases, and 11 bases had no gene match. This CDR3 has 15 residues. Germline-derived CDR1 and CDR2 are MNHNS and SASEGT. CDR3 region: CASRNPAGGINEQFF. In DNA, the CDR3 is TGTGCCAGCCGAAATCCGGCGGGAGGGATCAATGAGCAGTTCTTC.

This sequence joins TRBV11-2 and TRBJ2-3, with 10 bases lining up with TRBD1. After removal of 0 bases from V and 4 bases from J, the junction contained 22 bases not matched to a gene. The CDR3 length is 22 residues. CDR1 and CDR2 from the germline V gene are SGHAT and FQNNGV. The DNA for the CDR3 is TGTGCCAGCAGCTTAGAGGTTATTCGCGGGACAGGGGATGGAATGGTGGCAGATACGCAGTATTTT. Amino acid sequence: CASSLEVIRGTGDGMVADTQYF.